The 12 T cell receptor beta chains in this list originate from one sample, sequenced in a study of cytomegalovirus exposure and HLA in healthy donors. 13 Jbeta primers and 60 Vbeta primers were used for the PCR. Assay used: immunoSEQ multiplex PCR; TCRdb lists only in-frame clones, some missing. The sample comprises approximately 180,000 clones, more than 60% of which are singletons, and 2% to 3% rests with the top ten. Sequenced: PBMCs. Receptors were obtained from a human donor in good health.

The chain links TRBV4-1 to TRBJ2-7, with TRBD1 matching 7 bases. The germline gives CDR1 MGHRA, CDR2 YSYEKL. Unmatched junction bases numbered 2, after V lost 0 bases and J lost 3 bases. The CDR3 spans 14 residues. The CDR3 is CASSQDSGGYEQYF. In DNA form, the CDR3 reads TGCGCCAGCAGCCAAGATTCAGGGGGCTACGAGCAGTACTTC.

This chain uses TRBV5-4 with TRBJ2-7; 10 positions match TRBD2. Germline CDR1 reads SGHNT; CDR2 reads YYREEE (reference sequence). CDR3 length equals 15 residues. V shed 4 bases, J shed 4 bases, and the junction held 8 bases outside the gene matches. The CDR3 DNA sequence: TGTGCCAGCAGCGGATCTAGCGGGGGTCGGTACGAGCAGTACTTC. This codes for CASSGSSGGRYEQYF.

The chain combines TRBV4-1 with TRBJ1-1, with D perhaps matching TRBD1 (6 bases). The V end was cut by 2 bases, the J end by 11 bases, with 18 bases between. Per the germline V gene, CDR1 is MGHRA and CDR2 is YSYEKL. The CDR3 is 14 amino acids. CDR3 nucleotide sequence: TGCGCCAGCAGCCAAACAGGGAGCTCGCGTGCGGCTTTCTTT. Translating gives CASSQTGSSRAAFF.

V is TRBV9 and J is TRBJ2-1, with D perhaps matching TRBD2 (5 bases). CDR3 length: 13 residues. Per germline, CDR1 SGDLS and CDR2 YYNGEE. V was trimmed by 4 bases and J by 6 bases, leaving 11 bases between them. CDR3 sequence reads: CASSPPGGNEQFF. The DNA of the CDR3 is TGTGCCAGCAGCCCTCCTGGAGGCAATGAGCAGTTCTTC. The full variable domain, with the rest looked up from reference TRBV9 and TRBJ2-1, is DSGVTQTPKHLITATGQRVTLRCSPRSGDLSVYWYQQSLDQGLQFLIQYYNGEERAKGNILERFSAQQFPDLHSELNLSSLELGDSALYFCASSPPGGNEQFFGPGTRLTVL.

The rearrangement joins TRBV2 to TRBJ2-1; 9 bases are shared with TRBD1. Germline V gives CDR1 SNHLY, CDR2 FYNNEI. CDR3 length: 14 amino acids. V gave up 5 bases and J gave up 7 bases; unmatched junction bases: 6. CDR3 sequence: CASSPDRGENEQFF. The CDR3 DNA sequence: TGTGCCAGCAGTCCGGACAGGGGAGAAAATGAGCAGTTCTTC.

This clone was counted only a few times. The genes are TRBV29-1 and TRBJ1-2; 7 nucleotides agree with TRBD1. With 4 bases clipped from V and 1 base from J, the junction kept 0 bases outside the gene matches. The CDR3 extends over 12 amino acids. Germline V gene sequence: CDR1 SQVTM, CDR2 ANQGSEA. The CDR3 DNA sequence: TGCAGCGTTGGGGACAGTAACTATGGCTACACCTTC. This sequence encodes CSVGDSNYGYTF. The entire variable domain, with the rest obtained from reference TRBV29-1 and TRBJ1-2, is as follows: SAVISQKPSRDICQRGTSLTIQCQVDSQVTMMFWYRQQPGQSLTLIATANQGSEATYESGFVIDKFPISRPNLTFSTLTVSNMSPEDSSIYLCSVGDSNYGYTFGSGTRLTVV.

This clone was counted only a few times. The chain recombines TRBV30 with TRBJ1-1; D might be TRBD1 (6 bases). V was cut by 2 bases and J by 5 bases, with 15 bases left in between. CDR1 and CDR2 (germline): GTSNPN, SVGIG (reference sequence). This CDR3 is 14 amino acids long. CDR3 nucleotide sequence: TGTGCCTGGAGTCCCAGGGGCCCCGGTACTGAAGCTTTCTTT. This codes for CAWSPRGPGTEAFF.

V and J are TRBV19 and TRBJ2-7; TRBD1 matches 7 bases. In germline, CDR1 is LNHDA, CDR2 SQIVND (reference sequence). The CDR3 has 14 amino acids. Trimming cost V 4 bases and J 3 bases; bases outside gene matches: 6. The CDR3 spells CASSTQRQGYEQYF. CDR3 coding DNA: TGTGCCAGTAGTACCCAACGACAGGGCTACGAGCAGTACTTC.

This chain joins TRBV2 and TRBJ2-5; 8 bases are shared with TRBD2. The CDR3 extends over 13 amino acids. Trimming removed 6 bases from V and 4 bases from J; junction bases left unmatched: 4. Germline V gene data show CDR1 as SNHLY and CDR2 as FYNNEI. CDR3 amino acids: CASSPGTRETQYF. DNA of the CDR3: TGTGCCAGCAGCCCCGGGACTAGAGAGACCCAGTACTTC.

The rearrangement links TRBV6-6 to TRBJ2-5, with 8 bases that match TRBD2. The CDR3 runs to 15 residues. Germline trimming cut 6 bases from V and 4 bases from J; bases unmatched to any gene: 10. Germline CDR1 and CDR2: MNHNY and SVGAGI (reference sequence). The CDR3: CASSSPAGAIETQYF. The CDR3 DNA is TGTGCCAGCAGCTCCCCAGCGGGGGCGATAGAGACCCAGTACTTC.

This chain connects TRBV28 to TRBJ1-1; unclear D gene. Between the trimmed V and J ends, which lost 2 bases and 4 bases, there was a span of 8 bases. The CDR3 covers 13 residues. Germline CDR1 and CDR2: MDHEN and SYDVKM. The CDR3 loop reads CASSLADSTEAFF. CDR3 nucleotide sequence: TGTGCCAGCAGTTTAGCCGATAGCACTGAAGCTTTCTTT.

The V gene is TRBV7-9, the J gene TRBJ2-7; D is ambiguous. Trimming removed 3 bases at V and 0 bases at J, with 9 bases between. The CDR3 is made up of 14 amino acids. Germline values: CDR1 SEHNR, CDR2 FQNEAQ (reference sequence). CDR3 sequence (DNA): TGTGCCAGCAGCTTGGCGGATACCTCCTACGAGCAGTACTTC. Residues: CASSLADTSYEQYF.